Described below is a single T cell receptor beta chain sequence and its context. The data belong to a study of blood T cell repertoires in COVID-19. Study context: PBMCs, B-cell-depleted T cells, or T cells provided the cDNA or gDNA that made up the material.

The CDR3 extends over 15 amino acids. Trimming pared 5 bases from V and 1 base from J, leaving 11 bases between. The germline CDR1 and CDR2 sequences are MNHEY and SVGAGI. Original methodology: Cell counts per sample came from amplifying reference gene primers. Some clones are missing from TCRdb's copy, which holds only in-frame ones; the method was immunoSEQ multiplex PCR. That table is the source of V, J and clone size, and D and trimming were worked out from the DNA. This table has roughly 180,000 clones, around 83% appearing once. Cohorts were determined from participant-reported clinical history.

The TCR was taken from a woman aged 45 to 65 in a cohort exposed to, infected with or recovered from COVID-19 (not recorded which). Source material: PBMCs or T cells enriched from blood (not recorded which). The genes are TRBV6-5 and TRBJ2-2; D is perhaps TRBD2 (5 bases). The DNA of the CDR3 is TGTGCCAGCAGTACCCGTGGAGGGAACACCGGGGAGCTGTTTTTT. Its protein product is CASSTRGGNTGELFF.